These T cell receptor beta chains were read from a single sample in a study of blood T cell repertoires in COVID-19. Only in-frame clones appear in the TCRdb table, and some are missing; sequencing was by immunoSEQ multiplex PCR. Of about 26,000 clones in the sample, about 90% were seen once. Sequencing input: peripheral blood. Source of these receptors: a human donor in a cohort sampled during active COVID-19. Each CDR3 is given with its conserved first and last residue. The D gene is left open where the match is weak. Clone size is not always given. Where it is, it says once, few, many or a class for expanded clones.

clone size	V gene	D gene	J gene	CDR3 protein	CDR3 DNA
.	TRBV5-6	.	TRBJ2-2	CASSLPDSNTGELFF	TGTGCCAGCAGCTTGCCGGACTCGAACACCGGGGAGCTGTTTTTT
.	TRBV6-6	TRBD1	TRBJ1-3	CASSTGQGAGNTIYF	TGTGCCAGCAGTACCGGACAGGGAGCTGGAAACACCATATATTTT
.	TRBV6-2/TRBV6-3	TRBD2	TRBJ2-1	CASSYGLAGASRQFF	TGTGCCAGCAGTTACGGGCTAGCGGGAGCATCACGGCAGTTCTTC
.	TRBV3-1/TRBV3-2	TRBD2	TRBJ2-5	CASSPGLDRETQYF	TGTGCCAGCAGCCCGGGACTAGATAGGGAGACCCAGTACTTC
.	TRBV9	.	TRBJ2-6	CASSPSGANVLTF	TGTGCCAGCAGCCCCTCCGGGGCCAACGTCCTGACTTTC
.	TRBV5-1	.	TRBJ2-3	CASTLMGAADTQYF	TGCGCCAGCACCCTGATGGGGGCAGCCGATACGCAGTATTTT
.	TRBV15	.	TRBJ1-2	CATSRDLSQQMYGYTF	TGTGCCACCAGCAGAGATTTGTCACAGCAGATGTATGGCTACACCTTC
.	TRBV5-6	.	TRBJ2-7	CASSLGAGEQYF	TGTGCCAGCAGCTTGGGGGCAGGCGAGCAGTACTTC
.	TRBV7-2	TRBD2	TRBJ2-3	CASSLARLAGGPGDTQYF	TGTGCCAGCAGCCTAGCCAGACTAGCGGGAGGGCCGGGGGATACGCAGTATTTT
once	TRBV5-1	TRBD2	TRBJ2-1	CASSLSGGSHNEQFF	TGCGCCAGCAGCCTTAGCGGGGGGTCCCACAATGAGCAGTTCTTC
.	TRBV27	.	TRBJ1-2	CASSPHTGTSGYTF	TGTGCCAGCAGCCCCCACACAGGAACGAGTGGCTACACCTTC
once	TRBV2	.	TRBJ2-5	CASMTGQETQYF	TGTGCCAGCATGACTGGACAAGAGACCCAGTACTTC
.	TRBV19	TRBD1	TRBJ1-5	CASSIPTGAGNQPQHF	TGTGCCAGTAGTATCCCCACAGGGGCTGGCAATCAGCCCCAGCATTTT
.	TRBV27	.	TRBJ1-2	CASSFSRTALYGYTF	TGTGCCAGCAGTTTCTCCCGGACAGCTTTATATGGCTACACCTTC
.	TRBV19	.	TRBJ1-2	CASSNEGRNNNYGYTF	TGTGCCAGTAGTAACGAGGGCAGAAACAATAACTATGGCTACACCTTC
few	TRBV4-1	.	TRBJ2-1	CASSQAGGEQFF	TGCGCCAGCAGCCAAGCCGGGGGAGAGCAGTTCTTC
.	TRBV19	.	TRBJ2-3	CASSSRGGTDTQYF	TGTGCCAGTAGCAGCAGGGGGGGCACAGATACGCAGTATTTT
.	TRBV5-1	TRBD1	TRBJ1-1	CASSPEGAGMNTEAFF	TGCGCCAGCAGCCCCGAGGGGGCGGGAATGAACACTGAAGCTTTCTTT
.	TRBV19	TRBD1	TRBJ1-2	CASSISFRGQGHGYTF	TGTGCCAGTAGTATATCTTTCAGAGGACAGGGTCATGGCTACACCTTC
.	TRBV2	.	TRBJ2-2	CASSGQATGELFF	TGTGCCAGCAGTGGCCAGGCCACCGGGGAGCTGTTTTTT
.	TRBV6-1	.	TRBJ1-4	CASSGNAGVANEKLFF	TGTGCCAGCAGTGGGAATGCAGGGGTAGCTAATGAAAAACTGTTTTTT
.	TRBV6-6	TRBD2	TRBJ2-2	CASSHTAGGPGELFF	TGTGCCAGCAGCCACACGGCGGGAGGTCCCGGGGAGCTGTTTTTT
.	TRBV7-8	TRBD1	TRBJ1-4	CASSLARQGNEKLFF	TGTGCCAGCAGCTTAGCGCGACAGGGAAACGAAAAACTGTTTTTT
.	TRBV19	TRBD2	TRBJ2-3	CASSRALAGMGTDTQYF	TGTGCCAGTAGTAGGGCACTAGCGGGAATGGGCACAGATACGCAGTATTTT
.	TRBV12-5	.	TRBJ1-2	CASGAAGNGYTF	TGTGCTAGTGGTGCGGCGGGAAATGGCTACACCTTC
once	TRBV28	TRBD2	TRBJ2-7	CASTRLAGGVHEQYF	TGTGCCAGCACCAGACTAGCGGGAGGGGTACACGAGCAGTACTTC
.	TRBV5-1	TRBD1	TRBJ2-5	CASSRDRGETQYF	TGCGCCAGCAGCCGAGACAGGGGAGAGACCCAGTACTTC
.	TRBV3-1/TRBV3-2	TRBD1	TRBJ2-7	CASSLPGQGAYEQYF	TGTGCCAGCAGCCTGCCGGGACAGGGGGCTTACGAGCAGTACTTC
.	TRBV10-3	TRBD2	TRBJ2-3	CAISAGGGTDTQYF	TGTGCCATCAGTGCGGGAGGGGGCACAGATACGCAGTATTTT
once	TRBV5-1	TRBD1	TRBJ1-6	CASSFGQDGSPLHF	TGCGCCAGCAGCTTTGGACAGGACGGTTCACCCCTCCACTTT
.	TRBV9	.	TRBJ2-1	CASSATSRNEQFF	TGTGCCAGCAGCGCGACTAGTCGGAATGAGCAGTTCTTC
once	TRBV5-1	TRBD2	TRBJ2-1	CATRGVFPSYNEQFF	TGCGCCACCCGGGGGGTCTTTCCCTCCTACAATGAGCAGTTCTTC
.	TRBV5-4	.	TRBJ2-7	CASSLGLAEQYF	TGTGCCAGCAGCTTGGGTCTAGCCGAGCAGTACTTC
.	TRBV6-5	.	TRBJ1-1	CASSPRDTTAIKAFF	TGTGCCAGCAGTCCCCGGGACACAACCGCTATCAAAGCTTTCTTT
few	TRBV3-1/TRBV3-2	.	TRBJ1-5	CASSELGGNQPQHF	TGTGCCAGCAGCGAGTTAGGGGGCAATCAGCCCCAGCATTTT
.	TRBV2	TRBD1	TRBJ2-3	CASRKDRGIDTQYF	TGTGCCAGCAGGAAGGACAGGGGAATAGATACGCAGTATTTT
.	TRBV6-5	TRBD1	TRBJ1-1	CASTKTGINTEAFF	TGTGCCAGCACCAAGACAGGGATCAACACTGAAGCTTTCTTT
.	TRBV28	TRBD1	TRBJ2-6	CASSTGAAGANVLTF	TGTGCCAGCAGCACAGGGGCGGCTGGGGCCAACGTCCTGACTTTC
.	TRBV6-5	TRBD1	TRBJ1-6	CASRVDRTGNSPLHF	TGTGCCAGCAGGGTCGACCGGACAGGCAATTCACCCCTCCACTTT
.	TRBV2	TRBD1	TRBJ2-7	CASSRQGSYEQYF	TGTGCCAGCAGCAGACAGGGCTCCTACGAGCAGTACTTC
.	TRBV4-1	TRBD1	TRBJ1-2	CASSQEGTGGFYYGYTF	TGCGCCAGCAGCCAAGAAGGGACAGGGGGCTTTTACTATGGCTACACCTTC
.	TRBV19	.	TRBJ2-5	CASSGELAKETQYF	TGTGCCTCAAGCGGTGAACTCGCTAAAGAGACCCAGTACTTC
.	TRBV12-3/TRBV12-4	TRBD1	TRBJ1-1	CASNGDRDGAFF	TGTGCCAGCAACGGGGACAGGGACGGAGCTTTCTTT
.	TRBV19	TRBD1	TRBJ1-1	CASRRQGASNTEAFF	TGTGCCAGTAGAAGGCAGGGGGCATCGAACACTGAAGCTTTCTTT
.	TRBV6-5	.	TRBJ1-4	CASSHEAGPNEKLFF	TGTGCCAGCAGCCATGAGGCAGGGCCTAATGAAAAACTGTTTTTT
.	TRBV5-6	.	TRBJ2-1	CASRGRGNEQFF	TGTGCCAGCAGAGGGCGGGGCAACGAGCAGTTCTTC